This entry lists 18 T cell receptor beta chains sequenced from one sample in a study of radiation and T cells in renal cell carcinoma. Clones were sequenced by immunoSEQ multiplex PCR, and TCRdb holds only the in-frame ones, with some missing. The sample has 95,000 to 150,000 clones; roughly 85% are singletons. Regarding time point: baseline pretreatment blood. Stated treatment: 15 Gy SBRT to primary tumor, nephrectomy 4 weeks later. The input for sequencing was blood, taken from a patient whose treatment included radiotherapy and nephrectomy. The receptors here all came from a woman in her sixties with renal cell carcinoma.

This clone was seen once. The rearrangement links TRBV7-9 to TRBJ1-2; the D gene is possibly TRBD1 (5 bases). Trimming took 5 bases from V and 0 from J, leaving 16 bases between them. Germline V gives CDR1 SEHNR, CDR2 FQNEAQ (reference sequence). CDR3 size: 16 residues. The CDR3 region is CASSTLGRETNYGYTF. The DNA for the CDR3 is TGTGCCAGCAGCACCCTGGGACGGGAAACTAACTATGGCTACACCTTC.

This chain uses TRBV19 with TRBJ1-1; D is possibly TRBD1 (6 bases). Trimming pared 4 bases from V and 5 bases from J, leaving 11 bases between. The V gene's germline CDR1 is LNHDA and CDR2 SQIVND (reference sequence). The CDR3 runs 13 residues. The chain's CDR3 is CASSTTGWTEAFF. CDR3 nucleotide sequence: TGTGCCAGTAGTACCACAGGGTGGACTGAAGCTTTCTTT.

The chain couples TRBV19 to TRBJ2-1, with 8 bases identical to TRBD2. The germline V gene encodes CDR1 LNHDA and CDR2 SQIVND (reference sequence). V shed 6 bases and J 5 bases; nucleotides not matched to a gene: 12. The CDR3 consists of 16 residues. The CDR3 loop is CASRVPGLGEDNEQFF. CDR3 sequence (DNA): TGTGCCAGTAGAGTCCCGGGACTAGGAGAAGACAATGAGCAGTTCTTC.

The chain couples TRBV6-1 to TRBJ2-7; perhaps D is TRBD1 or TRBD2 (5 bases each). The germline V gene encodes CDR1 MNHNS and CDR2 SASEGT. The CDR3 extends over 15 amino acids. Trimming pared 3 bases from V and 2 bases from J, leaving 14 bases between. In nucleotides, the CDR3 is TGTGCCAGCAGTGACTGGGGGAGAGGAACCTACGAGCAGTACTTC. Its protein product is CASSDWGRGTYEQYF.

V gene TRBV4-2 combines with J gene TRBJ2-2; possible D gene TRBD2, 7 bases. Germline V CDR1 and CDR2: LGHNA, YNFKEQ. Trimming took 4 bases from V and 0 from J, leaving 15 bases between them. The CDR3 is 17 amino acids. The CDR3 DNA reads as TGTGCCAGCAGCCTTGGGGGGGGCGTTGCGAACACCGGGGAGCTGTTTTTT. Translation: CASSLGGGVANTGELFF.

The table lists this clone with many counts. The chain links TRBV15 to TRBJ1-5; 7 bases map to TRBD1. J was trimmed by 6 bases and V by 0 bases; bases with no gene match: 5. The CDR3 spans 15 residues. Germline V gives CDR1 LNHNV, CDR2 YYDKDF (reference sequence). This CDR3 reads CATSRDQGESQPQHF. The CDR3 DNA sequence: TGTGCCACCAGCAGAGATCAGGGGGAAAGTCAGCCCCAGCATTTT. Full variable domain (outside the CDR3, taken from reference TRBV15 and TRBJ1-5): DAMVIQNPRYQVTQFGKPVTLSCSQTLNHNVMYWYQQKSSQAPKLLFHYYDKDFNNEADTPDNFQSRRPNTSFCFLDIRSPGLGDTAMYLCATSRDQGESQPQHFGDGTRLSIL.

The gene calls are TRBV5-1 and TRBJ1-2; D uncertain. The CDR3 runs 13 residues. Germline V gives CDR1 SGHRS, CDR2 YFSETQ. Between the trimmed V and J ends, which lost 1 base and 5 bases, there was a span of 9 bases. The DNA for the CDR3 is TGCGCCAGCAGCTTGAGTGCGGGATATGGCTACACCTTC. The encoded protein is CASSLSAGYGYTF.

V usage is TRBV30 and J usage is TRBJ2-7; D is possibly TRBD2 (7 bases). The V end lost 2 bases, the J end lost 6 bases, and 11 bases lay between the germline ends. The V gene's germline CDR1 is GTSNPN and CDR2 SVGIG (reference sequence). The CDR3 length is 12 residues. In DNA form, the CDR3 reads TGTGCCTGGAGTCGTAGGGGGGGCGAGCAGTACTTC. Its protein is CAWSRRGGEQYF.

The sample holds one count of this clone. This sequence joins TRBV19 and TRBJ1-2; D unresolved. Trimming removed 4 bases from V and 9 bases from J, with 15 bases in between. Germline V gives CDR1 LNHDA, CDR2 SQIVND (reference sequence). This CDR3 comprises 13 residues. CDR3 residues: CASSTGTVGSYTF. As DNA, the CDR3 is TGTGCCAGTAGTACCGGCACCGTGGGGAGCTACACCTTC.

The CDR3 spells CASSRLVDGGTGELFF. Here the CDR3 DNA reads TGTGCCAGTAGCCGCCTCGTGGATGGGGGCACCGGGGAGCTGTTTTTT. V is TRBV19 and J is TRBJ2-2; D tentatively fits TRBD1 or TRBD2 (5 bases each). From germline, CDR1 is LNHDA and CDR2 SQIVND (reference sequence). Trimming took 6 bases from V and 4 from J, leaving 18 bases between them. The CDR3 consists of 16 residues.

As for this clone: Since the CDR3 does not end with the conserved phenylalanine or tryptophan, this likely comes from a read error. No DNA is shown, since the ends of the CDR3 on it are uncertain; the CDR3 is the one TCRdb lists. V gene TRBV18 combines with J gene TRBJ1-1; the table calls TRBD1, which could not be checked here. Germline CDR1 KGHSH, CDR2 LQKENI. The CDR3 is 14 residues long, counting both termini. The CDR3 region is CASSPPTDSPPSFR.

In its sample, this clone was seen once. J is TRBJ1-1 and V is TRBV6-5; D not resolved. The V and J ends lost 6 bases and 1 base respectively, with 9 bases between them. CDR1 is MNHEY and CDR2 is SVGAGI in the germline V gene. The CDR3 has 13 amino acids. CDR3 residues: CASRRAGNTEAFF. CDR3 DNA: TGTGCCAGCAGGCGGGCGGGGAACACTGAAGCTTTCTTT.

The chain joins TRBV10-3 to TRBJ2-2; unclear D gene. CDR3 length: 15 amino acids. The V gene's germline CDR1 is ENHRY and CDR2 SYGVKD. Between the trimmed V and J ends, which lost 6 bases and 1 base, there was a span of 12 bases. The CDR3 nucleotides read TGTGCCATCAGAGACTCGACACGGAACACCGGGGAGCTGTTTTTT. The encoded protein is CAIRDSTRNTGELFF.

V is TRBV23-1 and J is TRBJ1-5; 11 positions match TRBD1. TRBV23-1 belongs to the ORF category, with a function that is uncertain. This CDR3 contains 15 residues. V lost 3 bases to trimming and J lost 6 bases; unmatched junction nucleotides: 4. CDR3 protein: CASSQDRGPTQPQHF. DNA of the CDR3: TGCGCCAGCAGTCAGGACAGGGGGCCCACTCAGCCCCAGCATTTT.

This clone showed up just a few times. The V call is TRBV5-8, the J call TRBJ2-6; D is unclear. The CDR3 has 15 residues. Germline V lookup: CDR1 SGHTS, CDR2 YDEGEE. The germline V and J ends were trimmed by 6 bases and 4 bases, with 14 bases remaining between them. The CDR3 bases are TGTGCCAGCACCACCGTGAGGTCCGGGGCCAACGTCCTGACTTTC. It specifies CASTTVRSGANVLTF.

This chain links TRBV29-1 with TRBJ2-2, with 9 bases lining up with TRBD1. The CDR3 has 14 residues. Germline trimming cut 5 bases from V and 5 bases from J; bases unmatched to any gene: 6. The germline CDR1 and CDR2 sequences are SQVTM and ANQGSEA. The CDR3 reads CSVTGGLYTGELFF. The CDR3 bases are TGCAGCGTTACAGGGGGCCTGTATACCGGGGAGCTGTTTTTT.

The chain uses TRBV7-2 and TRBJ2-1; TRBD2 might be the D (5 bases). This CDR3 spans 18 amino acids. The ends were cut back, 1 base at V and 8 bases at J, with 24 bases in the middle. The germline CDR1 and CDR2 sequences are SGHTA and FQGNSA. The CDR3 sequence: CASSLGSARVAAVHEQFF. The CDR3, as DNA: TGTGCCAGCAGCTTAGGCTCGGCGCGGGTGGCGGCCGTCCATGAGCAGTTCTTC.

The gene calls are TRBV7-2 and TRBJ2-6; the match to TRBD1 covers 12 bases. This CDR3 is built from 18 residues. CDR1 is SGHTA and CDR2 is FQGNSA in the germline V gene. Unmatched junction bases numbered 5, after V lost 1 base and J lost 4 bases. CDR3 nucleotide sequence: TGTGCCAGCAGCTTAGTCAAGGGACAGGGGGCCGGGGCCAACGTCCTGACTTTC. It specifies CASSLVKGQGAGANVLTF.